This T cell receptor (beta chain) was sequenced during a study of blood T cell repertoires in COVID-19. As for the study in general: T cells, B-cell-depleted T cells, or PBMCs provided the cDNA or gDNA that served as material.

With regard to this clone: Other DNA sequences in the same sample also yield this CDR3.

Assay used: immunoSEQ multiplex PCR; TCRdb lists only in-frame clones, some missing. This sample yields roughly 380,000 clones, of which less than 90% are seen a single time; around 3% belongs to the top ten. Germline CDR1 reads LNHDA; CDR2 reads SQIVND (reference sequence). Trimming removed 1 base from V and 4 bases from J, with 4 bases in between. CDR3 size: 12 residues. This chain connects TRBV19 to TRBJ1-1, with D uncertain. Sequenced: PBMCs or T cells enriched from blood (not recorded which). The TCR was taken from a woman aged 25-40 years who had recovered from COVID-19. DNA of the CDR3: TGTGCCAGTAGTATAGGAGTCACTGAAGCTTTCTTT. This codes for CASSIGVTEAFF.